This is a list of T cell receptor beta chains from one sample in a study of Graves' ophthalmopathy and Graves' hyperthyroidism. TCRdb reanalysed the multiplex PCR reads using MiXCR and keeps one entry per CDR3 protein. Of 200,000 to 300,000 distinct CDR3 sequences detected, around 50% appear once; the ten largest clones hold 40% to 55%. The specimen was peripheral blood. The receptor source for this set is an adult man with Graves' ophthalmopathy. Each CDR3 is given with its conserved first and last residue. Fields, in order: V gene, CDR3 length, CDR3 protein.

TRBV29-1 | 13 | CSVDGDGSYEQYF
TRBV5-1 | 15 | CASSLVGQEAETQYF
TRBV15 | 14 | CATSIRVGGTEAFF
TRBV4-2 | 15 | CASSQAGTDTGELFF
TRBV7-8 | 13 | CASSPDRDQPQHF
TRBV4-2 | 16 | CASSLGTSGRAGEQYF
TRBV19 | 14 | CASTRGPGANVLTF
TRBV25-1 | 15 | CASRFLAGDTGELFF
TRBV28 | 14 | CASLTPGASYEQYF
TRBV19 | 16 | CASSPAYRGVNEKLFF
TRBV24-1 | 13 | CATERQGGTEAFF
TRBV7-3 | 15 | CASSLTTGANEKLFF
TRBV7-3 | 12 | CASSLLTREAFF
TRBV2 | 13 | CASSPFRGDTQYF
TRBV29-1 | 13 | CSVELRATGELFF
TRBV24-1 | 16 | CATSDSAGGSTDTQYF
TRBV5-8 | 14 | CASSLRYTSEKLFF
TRBV10-3 | 13 | CAISDRSEGGYTF
TRBV4-2 | 15 | CASSVSGRGAYEQYF
TRBV19 | 16 | CASSPTRQGARNEQYF
TRBV24-1 | 17 | CATSGINRASGANVPTF
TRBV7-2 | 12 | CASSSPSTEAFF
TRBV7-2 | 13 | CASSLEMRYGYTF
TRBV6-5 | 14 | CASRTGPGVEKLFF
TRBV24-1 | 13 | CATGARGGTEKYF
TRBV14 | 14 | CASSQSGRAYEQYF
TRBV7-3 | 15 | CASSLTGDTRLEQYF
TRBV2 | 14 | CASSGLAGGEEQYF
TRBV2 | 12 | CASSDREYEQYF
TRBV29-1 | 15 | CSVEGLAGGAYEQYF
TRBV19 | 14 | CASSLPGSSYEQYF
TRBV18 | 15 | CASSPLRESGQPQHF
TRBV6-5 | 14 | CASSYSSHLYEQYF
TRBV7-9 | 16 | CASSWAGGQVTGELFF
TRBV11-3 | 14 | CASSYVAPADTQYF
TRBV7-2 | 14 | CASSPAGVTYEQYF
TRBV11-1 | 14 | CASRTGTIGETQYF
TRBV9 | 14 | CASSATTSGNTIYF
TRBV10-2 | 14 | CASSLSKANQPQHF
TRBV9 | 15 | CASSPSGASNQPQHF
TRBV7-8 | 18 | CASSSTYTSNRPLHEQYF
TRBV13 | 14 | CASSPRQENTEAFF
TRBV7-2 | 15 | CASSLGRGTRREQYF
TRBV7-9 | 15 | CASSFGGPGYSPLHF
TRBV15 | 19 | CATTGPASGGQINTDTQYF
TRBV20-1 | 13 | CSASWAFNSPLHF
TRBV25-1 | 15 | CASSEWAGSSHEQYF
TRBV7-9 | 17 | CASSLVGGASGPYEQYF
TRBV10-1 | 13 | CASSDGTGDGYTF
TRBV4-1 | 16 | CASSQDRTGGVNEQYF
TRBV20-1 | 17 | CSARRSRAGGSNQPQHF
TRBV19 | 12 | CASSTSGTEAFF
TRBV29-1 | 16 | CSVGEGTGILNTEAFF
TRBV7-8 | 14 | CASSLALGKETQYF